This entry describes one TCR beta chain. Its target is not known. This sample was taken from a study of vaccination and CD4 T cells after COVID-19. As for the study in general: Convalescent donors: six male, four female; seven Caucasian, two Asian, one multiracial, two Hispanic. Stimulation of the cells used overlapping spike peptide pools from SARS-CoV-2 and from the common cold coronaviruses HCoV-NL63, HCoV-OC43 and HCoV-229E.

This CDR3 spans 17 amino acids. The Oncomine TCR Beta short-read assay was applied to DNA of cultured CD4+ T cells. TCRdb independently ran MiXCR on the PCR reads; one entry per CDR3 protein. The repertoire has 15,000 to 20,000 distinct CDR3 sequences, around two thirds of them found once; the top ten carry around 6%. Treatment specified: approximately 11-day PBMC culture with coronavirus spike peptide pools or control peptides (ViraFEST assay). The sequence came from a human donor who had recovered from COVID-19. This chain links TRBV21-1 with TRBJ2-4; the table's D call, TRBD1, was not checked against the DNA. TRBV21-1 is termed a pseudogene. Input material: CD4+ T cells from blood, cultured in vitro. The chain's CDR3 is CANWTGKTRDAKNIQYF. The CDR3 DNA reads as TGTGCCAACTGGACAGGCAAAACCAGAGATGCCAAAAACATTCAGTACTTC.